Listed below are T cell receptor beta chains from one sample, sequenced in a study of blood T cell repertoires in COVID-19. This table comes from immunoSEQ multiplex PCR, and its TCRdb copy is limited to in-frame clones, with some not included. The sample records about 190,000 clones, 85% to 90% being singletons. Sequenced: PBMCs or T cells enriched from blood (not recorded which). The receptors here all came from a woman aged 40 to 49 in a cohort exposed to, infected with or recovered from COVID-19 (not recorded which). CDR3s include the opening cysteine and the closing phenylalanine or tryptophan. D genes are given only for firm matches. Expanded clones get a size class; other rows say once, few or many, or leave the size out.

d_call	v_call	j_call	clone_size	cdr3_nt	cdr3_aa
NA	TRBV19	TRBJ1-1	NA	TGTGCCAGTAGTATGAGGGTGGGGAACACTGAAGCTTTCTTT	CASSMRVGNTEAFF
TRBD2	TRBV12-3/TRBV12-4	TRBJ2-7	NA	TGTGCCAGCAGGGTCGTGGGAGGGGACGAGCAGTACTTC	CASRVVGGDEQYF
TRBD2	TRBV3-1/TRBV3-2	TRBJ2-1	NA	TGTGCCAGCAGCCACGTAGCGGGAGGCTACAATGAGCAGTTCTTC	CASSHVAGGYNEQFF
NA	TRBV7-2	TRBJ1-4	NA	TGTGCCAGCAGCCTAAGCCGGGAATTGACAGAAAAACTGTTTTTT	CASSLSRELTEKLFF
TRBD1	TRBV19	TRBJ2-7	once	TGTGCCAGTAGTATTCGGGACAGGGGCTACGAGCAGTACTTC	CASSIRDRGYEQYF
NA	TRBV7-9	TRBJ2-1	once	TGTGCCAGCAGCTCCCTAGGGGGCTACAATGAGCAGTTCTTC	CASSSLGGYNEQFF
TRBD1	TRBV6-5	TRBJ1-5	NA	TGTGCCAGCAGCCCCGGGACAGGGGTCCAGCCCCAGCATTTT	CASSPGTGVQPQHF
TRBD1	TRBV7-6	TRBJ1-3	NA	TGTGCCAGCAGCTGGACAGGGGGCGCATCTGGAAACACCATATATTTT	CASSWTGGASGNTIYF
TRBD1	TRBV24-1	TRBJ2-1	NA	TGTGCCACCAGTGAGTTGGACAGGGTCGCTGAGCAGTTCTTC	CATSELDRVAEQFF
NA	TRBV9	TRBJ2-7	NA	TGTGCCAGCAGCGTAGGACAGGATCCCTACGAGCAGTACTTC	CASSVGQDPYEQYF
NA	TRBV28	TRBJ2-7	NA	TGTGCCAGCAGTTCCCCCAGGGATTCCTACGAGCAGTACTTC	CASSSPRDSYEQYF
NA	TRBV19	TRBJ2-7	NA	TGTGCCAGTAATGAGGGATACACCTACGAGCAGTACTTC	CASNEGYTYEQYF
NA	TRBV27	TRBJ1-1	NA	TGTGCCAGCAGTATCAGTAAGAACACTGAAGCTTTCTTT	CASSISKNTEAFF
TRBD1	TRBV30	TRBJ1-2	NA	TGTGCCTGGAGTGGGACAGGGGACGGCTACACCTTC	CAWSGTGDGYTF
TRBD1	TRBV27	TRBJ1-5	NA	TGTGCCAGCAGGACAGGGTTGAGTAATCAGCCCCAGCATTTT	CASRTGLSNQPQHF
TRBD1	TRBV29-1	TRBJ1-1	NA	TGCAGCGTTGGGGACAGGGCGGCCACTGAAGCTTTCTTT	CSVGDRAATEAFF
NA	TRBV19	TRBJ2-2	NA	TGTGCCAGTAGGAGGGAGCCCACCGGGGAGCTGTTTTTT	CASRREPTGELFF
NA	TRBV11-2	TRBJ2-7	once	TGTGCCAGCAGCGACTTTGGACGGGACTACGAGCAGTACTTC	CASSDFGRDYEQYF
TRBD2	TRBV6-5	TRBJ2-1	NA	TGTGCCAGCACCTCACTAGCGGGAGCATACAATGAGCAGTTCTTC	CASTSLAGAYNEQFF
TRBD1	TRBV6-5	TRBJ2-3	NA	TGTGCCAGCAGTTATGAGGGGGCGACACAAGATACGCAGTATTTT	CASSYEGATQDTQYF
NA	TRBV19	TRBJ1-2	NA	TGTGCCAGTAGTATAGGAGGGACTGCTGGCTACACCTTC	CASSIGGTAGYTF
NA	TRBV19	TRBJ1-5	NA	TGTGCCAGTGACCCAGGACAGATTAGCAATCAGCCCCAGCATTTT	CASDPGQISNQPQHF
NA	TRBV27	TRBJ2-1	NA	TGTGCCAGCAGCATACCTAGTTACAATGAGCAGTTCTTC	CASSIPSYNEQFF
NA	TRBV4-3	TRBJ2-3	NA	TGCGCCAGCAGCCAAGCATGGGCTAGCGAGCGGACTAGCACAGATACGCAGTATTTT	CASSQAWASERTSTDTQYF
TRBD1	TRBV19	TRBJ1-1	NA	TGTGCCAGTAGACAGGGGTTGGGCACTGAAGCTTTCTTT	CASRQGLGTEAFF
NA	TRBV14	TRBJ1-2	NA	TGTGCCAGCAGCCCCGGGGGGAACTATGGCTACACCTTC	CASSPGGNYGYTF
TRBD2	TRBV6-2/TRBV6-3	TRBJ2-3	NA	TGTGCCAGCAGTTACCTACCGGGAGGACGGGGAAACACAGATACGCAGTATTTT	CASSYLPGGRGNTDTQYF
NA	TRBV7-9	TRBJ1-2	NA	TGTGCCAGCAGTCCAAGCGGGGTTAACTATGGCTACACCTTC	CASSPSGVNYGYTF
NA	TRBV19	TRBJ2-2	NA	TGTGCCAGTAGTATAATGGGAGTAGGCACCGGGGAGCTGTTTTTT	CASSIMGVGTGELFF
TRBD1	TRBV19	TRBJ1-5	NA	TGTGCCAGTAGTGAGGGACAGGGCCATCAGCCCCAGCATTTT	CASSEGQGHQPQHF
TRBD1	TRBV11-2	TRBJ1-2	few	TGTGCCAGCAGCTTAGCCGGGACAGAGTACGGCTACACCTTC	CASSLAGTEYGYTF
NA	TRBV7-9	TRBJ2-7	NA	TGTGCCAGCGGCTCGGGAGTGCTGAGCTCCTACGAGCAGTACTTC	CASGSGVLSSYEQYF
NA	TRBV6-5	TRBJ1-1	NA	TGTGCCAGCAGTCCCGGGAGAGAAGCTTTCTTT	CASSPGREAFF
NA	TRBV5-6	TRBJ1-2	NA	TGTGCCAGCAGCTTTGATTCGGGGGGCTACACCTTC	CASSFDSGGYTF
TRBD1	TRBV7-2	TRBJ1-5	NA	TGTGCCAGCAGCTTAGTCGGGACAGGAGGAAATCAGCCCCAGCATTTT	CASSLVGTGGNQPQHF
TRBD2	TRBV6-4	TRBJ2-3	NA	TGTGCCAGCAGTGCAGCGGGGGGGAGCACAGATACGCAGTATTTT	CASSAAGGSTDTQYF
NA	TRBV20-1	TRBJ2-1	NA	TGCAGTGCTAGTGTGGCGGAGAGCTCCTACAATGAGCAGTTCTTC	CSASVAESSYNEQFF
NA	TRBV7-9	TRBJ2-1	NA	TGTGCCAGCAGCTTAGATTGGCAGAACAATGAGCAGTTCTTC	CASSLDWQNNEQFF
TRBD2	TRBV6-5	TRBJ2-7	NA	TGTGCCAGCAAGAAGCGGGATACGTACGAGCAGTACTTC	CASKKRDTYEQYF
NA	TRBV4-1	TRBJ1-5	NA	TGCGCCAGCAGCCCCCGGAATCAGGGCAATCAGCCCCAGCATTTT	CASSPRNQGNQPQHF
TRBD2	TRBV20-1	TRBJ2-3	NA	TGCAGTGCTAGTTTGTCGGGAGGCCCAGATACGCAGTATTTT	CSASLSGGPDTQYF
NA	TRBV5-1	TRBJ2-7	NA	TGCGCCAGCAGCCCCTTTCGGGAGAAGTCCTACGAGCAGTACTTC	CASSPFREKSYEQYF
NA	TRBV5-1	TRBJ1-6	once	TGCGCCAGCAGCTTGGGCGGAAGCTCCTATAATTCACCCCTCCACTTT	CASSLGGSSYNSPLHF
TRBD1	TRBV11-2	TRBJ2-2	NA	TGTGCCAGCAGCTTGTTACAGGGGGCGGTCGGGGAGCTGTTTTTT	CASSLLQGAVGELFF
NA	TRBV9	TRBJ2-1	once	TGTGCCAGCAGCATAGGGCCCCGCAATGAGCAGTTCTTC	CASSIGPRNEQFF
NA	TRBV6-2/TRBV6-3	TRBJ1-1	NA	TGTGCCAGCAGTTCTGTTGTTTACACTGAAGCTTTCTTT	CASSSVVYTEAFF
TRBD2	TRBV6-6	TRBJ2-5	NA	TGTGCCAGCGGCCCCGGACTAGCGGGGAAAGAGACCCAGTACTTC	CASGPGLAGKETQYF
TRBD2	TRBV9	TRBJ2-2	NA	TGTGCCAGCAGCGTAGGGATGAGCGGGAGGGCCGGGGAGCTGTTTTTT	CASSVGMSGRAGELFF
TRBD1	TRBV18	TRBJ1-1	NA	TGTGCCAGCTCACCTGGCCAGGGGGCCCTCCGGGAAGCTTTCTTT	CASSPGQGALREAFF
NA	TRBV18	TRBJ2-2	NA	TGTGCCAGCTCACCACAGGGGGCCGGGGAGCTGTTTTTT	CASSPQGAGELFF
NA	TRBV5-4	TRBJ1-1	NA	TGTGCCAGCAGCTTGGTAGGGGCGCGCTCTGAAGCTTTCTTT	CASSLVGARSEAFF